This TCR beta chain originates from a study of T cells in localized non-small cell lung cancer. Sequenced by immunoSEQ multiplex PCR; TCRdb stores in-frame clones only, minus some. The table shows roughly 2,700 clones, with under 30% occurring only once. Whole-study results and caveats: Because only a single region of the tumor was sequenced, heterogeneity remains possible. Appearing in adjacent lung were a median roughly 57 of the top 100 tumor clones.

As concerns this clone: Its cognate antigen is unknown.

The CDR3 loop spans 17 amino acids. V shed 2 bases, J shed 3 bases, and the junction held 8 bases outside the gene matches. Per the germline V gene, CDR1 is MGHRA and CDR2 is YSYEKL. V gene TRBV4-1 combines with J gene TRBJ2-2; 8 bases fit TRBD1. The source was lung tumor tissue, collected before any cancer treatment. This receptor was taken from a female donor over 55 with stage II squamous cell lung carcinoma. The CDR3 spells CASSQPGQGWDTGELFF. The CDR3 nucleotides are TGCGCCAGCAGCCAACCTGGACAGGGCTGGGACACCGGGGAGCTGTTTTTT.